A single sample is the source of the 15 T cell receptor beta chains below, sequenced in a study of T-cell memory formation after mild COVID-19. In TCRdb, the 5' RACE reads were re-called with MiXCR into one record per CDR3 protein. In the table there are around 260,000 distinct CDR3 sequences, 16% of which are singletons. The sample comprised PBMCs or a T cell subset sorted from them (not recorded which). Receptors were obtained from a man younger than 35 who had mild COVID-19 (a few samples of this study predate the infection). Cell type and time point are not known.

Only a few counts were recorded for this clonotype. The chain carries TRBV6-5 and TRBJ1-6, with a possible D match to TRBD1 (6 bases). CDR3 length equals 15 residues. Trimming removed 8 bases at V and 10 bases at J, with 21 bases between. Germline V gene sequence: CDR1 MNHEY, CDR2 SVGAGI. The CDR3 spells CASGYKGERNSPLHF. DNA of the CDR3: TGTGCCAGCGGGTACAAGGGGGAAAGGAACTCACCCCTCCACTTT.

V gene TRBV9 combines with J gene TRBJ2-1, with a possible D match to TRBD2 (7 bases). CDR1 and CDR2 (germline): SGDLS, YYNGEE. Trimming left V 0 bases short and J 0 bases short, with 13 bases between. The CDR3 consists of 17 residues. The DNA of the CDR3 is TGTGCCAGCAGCGTAGGTGGGGGGGCTGGCTCCTACAATGAGCAGTTCTTC. Encoded protein: CASSVGGGAGSYNEQFF.

The genes are TRBV4-1 and TRBJ1-2; 7 bases line up with TRBD1. J gave up 10 bases and V 7 bases, and 9 bases lay outside the gene matches. The CDR3 contains 12 residues. CDR1 is MGHRA, CDR2 YSYEKL, per germline. The CDR3 is CASKGGRGDYTF. The CDR3 region has the DNA TGCGCCAGCAAAGGCGGCAGGGGGGACTACACCTTC.

This clonotype was detected only a few times. The rearrangement links TRBV5-1 to TRBJ2-1, with TRBD2 matching 10 bases. The CDR3 runs to 15 residues. The junction had 2 bases not matched to a gene; V was cut back by 0 bases and J by 5 bases. Germline-derived CDR1 and CDR2 are SGHRS and YFSETQ. The CDR3 loop is CASSLELAGHNEQFF. DNA of the CDR3: TGCGCCAGCAGCTTGGAACTAGCGGGGCACAATGAGCAGTTCTTC.

This chain connects TRBV6-6 to TRBJ1-5; 7 bases map to TRBD1. The CDR3 sequence is 16 residues long. Germline-derived CDR1 and CDR2 are MNHNY and SVGAGI (reference sequence). The trim removed 6 bases at V and 0 bases at J, leaving 8 bases unmatched. DNA of the CDR3: TGTGCCAGCAGCATTGCCGGGACAGCTAGCAATCAGCCCCAGCATTTT. This translates into CASSIAGTASNQPQHF.

At least ten counts were recorded for this clonotype. This chain uses TRBV29-1 with TRBJ1-5; tentative D call: TRBD1 (5 bases). The CDR3 covers 15 residues. CDR1 and CDR2 from the germline V gene are SQVTM and ANQGSEA. Trimming stripped 6 bases from V and 5 bases from J, with 20 bases between. The CDR3 DNA reads TGCAGCGTCGGCCGATCCGGGACGGACCATCAGCCCCAGCATTTT. Its translation is CSVGRSGTDHQPQHF.

A few counts support this clonotype. The chain has TRBV4-3 and TRBJ2-3; TRBD2 agrees at 9 bases. V lost 1 base, J lost 4 bases, and 6 bases stayed unmatched. The CDR3 runs 16 residues. CDR1 and CDR2 (germline): LGHNA, YSLEER. The CDR3 is CASSQVAGGPSDTQYF. Here the CDR3 DNA reads TGCGCCAGCAGCCAAGTTGCGGGGGGGCCCTCAGATACGCAGTATTTT.

This chain joins TRBV15 and TRBJ1-2; D gene uncertain. The CDR3 is 14 residues long. V was cut by 0 bases and J by 4 bases, with 9 bases left in between. Germline V gene sequence: CDR1 LNHNV, CDR2 YYDKDF (reference sequence). CDR3 region: CATSRDTGLYGYTF. CDR3 sequence (DNA): TGTGCCACCAGCAGAGATACGGGCCTCTATGGCTACACCTTC.

V and J are TRBV2 and TRBJ2-3; D possibly corresponds to TRBD2 (6 bases). Trimming stripped 10 bases from V and 0 bases from J, with 11 bases between. This CDR3 has 13 amino acids. Germline assignment: CDR1 SNHLY and CDR2 FYNNEI. The CDR3 loop is CAIPGTSTDTQYF. The CDR3, as DNA: TGTGCCATACCAGGGACTAGCACAGATACGCAGTATTTT.

This clonotype was found a few times. The V and J genes are TRBV5-1 and TRBJ2-3; 7 bases line up with TRBD2. The germline V gene has CDR1 SGHRS and CDR2 YFSETQ. CDR3 length: 16 amino acids. Trimming at V came to 1 base and at J to 0 bases, leaving 5 bases not matched to a gene. The CDR3 protein is CASSLLAVSSTDTQYF. The DNA for the CDR3 is TGCGCCAGCAGCTTGCTAGCGGTTTCTAGCACAGATACGCAGTATTTT.

The chain carries TRBV6-6 and TRBJ2-3; TRBD2 is a possible D gene (7 bases). Per the germline V gene, CDR1 is MNHNY and CDR2 is SVGAGI (reference sequence). Deletions cut 0 bases from V and 2 bases from J, with 15 bases between. The CDR3 length is 17 residues. This chain's CDR3 is CASSYSGAGGPTDTQYF. The CDR3 bases are TGTGCCAGCAGTTACTCAGGCGCCGGGGGGCCCACAGATACGCAGTATTTT.

This clonotype has a handful of counts. J is TRBJ1-4 and V is TRBV6-6; a possible D gene is TRBD1 (5 bases). CDR3 length equals 13 residues. The ends were cut back, 3 bases at V and 15 bases at J, with 17 bases in the middle. The germline V gene encodes CDR1 MNHNY and CDR2 SVGAGI (reference sequence). The CDR3 protein is CASSYQPGETVFF. DNA of the CDR3: TGTGCCAGCAGTTATCAACCGGGGGAAACGGTGTTTTTT.

J is TRBJ1-3 and V is TRBV12-3 or TRBV12-4, with D tentatively TRBD1 (6 bases). The CDR3 extends over 14 amino acids. Trimming removed 5 bases at V and 4 bases at J, with 12 bases between. Here the CDR3 reads CASSQQGSGNTIYF. The CDR3 DNA follows: TGTGCCAGCAGTCAACAGGGTTCCGGAAACACCATATATTTT.

The rearrangement joins TRBV7-3 to TRBJ2-1; 8 bases match TRBD2. Looked up from germline, CDR1 is SGHTA and CDR2 is FQGTGA. With V trimmed by 8 bases and J by 4 bases, 7 bases remained unmatched. CDR3 length equals 14 residues. The CDR3 loop reads CASANSGAYNEQFF. The CDR3 DNA reads TGTGCCAGCGCGAATAGCGGGGCTTACAATGAGCAGTTCTTC.

This clonotype was seen only a few times. V and J are TRBV10-3 and TRBJ1-3; D is unclear. Per germline, CDR1 ENHRY and CDR2 SYGVKD. The CDR3 extends over 13 amino acids. The germline V and J ends were trimmed by 6 bases and 0 bases, with 6 bases remaining between them. The DNA of the CDR3 is TGTGCCATCAGCTTGGACTCTGGAAACACCATATATTTT. It specifies CAISLDSGNTIYF.